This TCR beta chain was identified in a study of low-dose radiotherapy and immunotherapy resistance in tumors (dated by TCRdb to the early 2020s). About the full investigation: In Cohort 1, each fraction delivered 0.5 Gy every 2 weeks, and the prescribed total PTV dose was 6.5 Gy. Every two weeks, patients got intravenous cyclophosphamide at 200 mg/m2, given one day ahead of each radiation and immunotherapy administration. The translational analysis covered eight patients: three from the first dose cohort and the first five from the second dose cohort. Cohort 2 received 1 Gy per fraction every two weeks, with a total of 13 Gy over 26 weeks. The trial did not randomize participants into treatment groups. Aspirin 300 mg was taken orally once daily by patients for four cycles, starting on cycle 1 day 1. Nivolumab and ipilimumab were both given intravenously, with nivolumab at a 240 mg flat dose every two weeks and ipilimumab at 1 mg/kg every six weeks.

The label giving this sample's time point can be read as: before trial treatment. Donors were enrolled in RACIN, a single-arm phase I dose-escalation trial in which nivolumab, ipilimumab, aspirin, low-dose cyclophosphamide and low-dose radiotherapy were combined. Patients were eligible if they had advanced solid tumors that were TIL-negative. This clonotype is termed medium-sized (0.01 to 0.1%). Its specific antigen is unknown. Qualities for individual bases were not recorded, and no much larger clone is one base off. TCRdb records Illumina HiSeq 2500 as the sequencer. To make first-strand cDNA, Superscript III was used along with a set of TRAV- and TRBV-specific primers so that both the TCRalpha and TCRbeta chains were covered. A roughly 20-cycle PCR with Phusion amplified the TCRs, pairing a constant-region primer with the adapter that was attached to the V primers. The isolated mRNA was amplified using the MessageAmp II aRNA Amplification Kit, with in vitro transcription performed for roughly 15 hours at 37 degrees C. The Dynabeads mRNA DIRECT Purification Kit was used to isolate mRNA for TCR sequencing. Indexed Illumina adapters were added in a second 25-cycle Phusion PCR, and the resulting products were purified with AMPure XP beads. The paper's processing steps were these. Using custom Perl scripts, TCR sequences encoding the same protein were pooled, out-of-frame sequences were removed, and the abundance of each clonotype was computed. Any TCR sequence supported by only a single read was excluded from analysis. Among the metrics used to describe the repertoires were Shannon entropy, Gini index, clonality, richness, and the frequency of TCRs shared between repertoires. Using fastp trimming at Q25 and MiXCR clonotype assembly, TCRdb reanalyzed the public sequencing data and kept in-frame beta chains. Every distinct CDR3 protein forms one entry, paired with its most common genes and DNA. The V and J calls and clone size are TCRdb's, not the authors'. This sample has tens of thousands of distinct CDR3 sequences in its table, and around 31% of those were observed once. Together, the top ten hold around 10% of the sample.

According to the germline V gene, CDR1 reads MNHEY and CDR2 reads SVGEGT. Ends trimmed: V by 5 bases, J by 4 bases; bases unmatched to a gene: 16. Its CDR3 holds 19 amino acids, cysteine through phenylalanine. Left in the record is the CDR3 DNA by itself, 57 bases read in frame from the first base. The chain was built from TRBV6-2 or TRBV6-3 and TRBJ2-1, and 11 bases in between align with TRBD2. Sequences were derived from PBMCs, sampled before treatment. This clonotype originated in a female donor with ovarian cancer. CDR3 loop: CASSQPAIAGGPAYNEQFF. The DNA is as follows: TGTGCCAGCAGTCAACCCGCTATAGCGGGAGGGCCTGCATACAATGAGCAGTTCTTC.